One sample yielded the 10 T cell receptor beta chains listed below, sequenced in a study of shared clonotypes between healthy human individuals. Generated by immunoSEQ multiplex PCR, the TCRdb table keeps only in-frame clones and is missing some. The sample has roughly 2.5 million clones, around 94% seen once; the top ten hold around 0.15%. The source material was naive CD4+ T cells sorted from blood. Described subset: CD45RA+ positively selected. Receptors were obtained from a man between 18 and 29 years old in good health.

CDR3 in DNA: TGTGCCAGCAGCTCCAGGGGGGGGAGGAGTGAGCAGTTCTTC. Protein product: CASSSRGGRSEQFF. The chain carries TRBV7-6 and TRBJ2-1; D possibly matches TRBD1 or TRBD2 (7 bases each). V was pared by 4 bases and J by 9 bases, with 16 bases between. The CDR3 is 14 amino acids. Germline V gives CDR1 SGHVS, CDR2 FNYEAQ.

On this clone itself: The sample carries other DNA sequences with the same CDR3. The rearrangement uses TRBV19 and TRBJ1-2; 8 bases line up with TRBD1. CDR1 and CDR2 from the germline V gene are LNHDA and SQIVND (reference sequence). V dropped 9 bases and J dropped 4; count of bases not matched to a gene: 4. The CDR3 length is 12 residues. CDR3 protein: CASSDRGYGYTF. The CDR3 DNA reads as TGTGCCAGCTCTGACAGGGGCTATGGCTACACCTTC.

About this clone itself: A read error may produce the germline difference seen at one junction end. The V gene is TRBV7-9, the J gene TRBJ2-7; tentatively, D is TRBD2 (6 bases). Germline V gene data show CDR1 as SEHNR and CDR2 as FQNEAQ (reference sequence). This CDR3 has 13 amino acids. CDR3 DNA: TGTGCCAGCAGCCCACAACCGGGCGGGGTATCGGCCTTC. This sequence encodes CASSPQPGGVSAF.

The chain recombines TRBV19 with TRBJ2-4; TRBD2 agrees at 11 bases. CDR3 length: 11 amino acids. CDR1 and CDR2 (germline): LNHDA, SQIVND (reference sequence). J gave up 16 bases and V 6 bases, and 5 bases lay outside the gene matches. The CDR3 spells CASSQLAGVYF. CDR3 sequence (DNA): TGTGCCAGTAGCCAACTAGCGGGGGTTTACTTC.

This chain uses TRBV5-5 with TRBJ1-6, with D hard to call. CDR1 and CDR2 from the germline V gene are SGHKS and YYEKEE (reference sequence). Trimming removed 1 base at V and 10 bases at J, with 21 bases between. The CDR3 length is 17 residues. In DNA form, the CDR3 reads TGTGCCAGCAGCTTGAGTTATTCGGCTAGGAATCGGTCACCCCTCCACTTT. It specifies CASSLSYSARNRSPLHF.

This chain joins TRBV30 and TRBJ1-1; no clear D. In germline, CDR1 is GTSNPN, CDR2 SVGIG (reference sequence). The CDR3 spans 14 residues. Deletions cut 0 bases from V and 1 base from J, with 9 bases between. The CDR3 coding sequence is TGTGCCTGGAGTGTAATCGCGGGGAACACTGAAGCTTTCTTT. It specifies CAWSVIAGNTEAFF.

In this sample, this clone turned up once. The chain joins TRBV4-2 to TRBJ2-3; 7 bases fit TRBD2. CDR3 length: 16 amino acids. The trim removed 4 bases at V and 0 bases at J, leaving 7 bases unmatched. Germline CDR1 LGHNA, CDR2 YNFKEQ. In DNA, the CDR3 is TGTGCCAGCAGCCCTGTGACCGGGGGGAGCACAGATACGCAGTATTTT. Protein sequence: CASSPVTGGSTDTQYF.

V is TRBV2 and J is TRBJ2-7, with TRBD2 matching 13 bases. Germline V gives CDR1 SNHLY, CDR2 FYNNEI. This CDR3 region has 16 residues. Losses at the gene ends were 7 bases for V and 1 base for J; bases not matched to a gene: 7. The CDR3 nucleotides are TGTGCCAGCACTCCGACTAGCGGGGGGATTTCCTACGAGCAGTACTTC. This sequence encodes CASTPTSGGISYEQYF.

This chain joins TRBV12-5 and TRBJ2-3, with D possibly being TRBD2 (7 bases). CDR3 length: 16 amino acids. The germline V and J ends were trimmed by 7 bases and 2 bases, with 19 bases remaining between them. The V gene's germline CDR1 is LGHNT and CDR2 FRNRAP. The CDR3 DNA sequence: TGTGCTAGTGCCCTCACTAGGGGGGGGCACACAGATACGCAGTATTTT. Translating it yields CASALTRGGHTDTQYF.

This chain uses TRBV18 with TRBJ1-4; TRBD1 aligns across 10 bases. CDR3 length equals 16 residues. The V gene's germline CDR1 is KGHSH and CDR2 LQKENI. The V and J ends lost 3 bases and 10 bases, in that order; junction bases with no gene match: 11. CDR3: CASSPVQGQGSGKLFF. The CDR3 DNA reads TGTGCCAGCTCACCTGTCCAGGGACAGGGGTCTGGAAAACTGTTTTTT.